This record concerns one T cell receptor (beta chain) sequence. In this sample, this clone turned up a few times. It lacks a known antigen. Per-base qualities were not stored, and no clone one base away is much larger. This record comes from a study of blood T cell repertoires in COVID-19 (dated by TCRdb to the early 2020s). The study in broad terms: The collaborator samples originated in the United States, Italy and Spain and spanned the acute and convalescent phases of COVID-19. Where available, HLA class I and class II types were taken from metadata supplied by the sample provider and were not determined by assay-based typing. The repertoires were made available in a free public database intended to serve as a resource for research on the immune response to SARS-CoV-2. Nearly every sample came with metadata listing a de-identified subject ID, COVID-19 status, age in years and sex. The samples were drawn from two sources: the first 160 participants of the ongoing ImmuneRACE study, and over 1,000 subjects contributed by 6 global collaborators. The dataset comprised deeply sampled blood TCRbeta repertoires from subjects exposed to, actively infected with, or recovered from COVID-19. The material from the prospective study consisted of cDNA or gDNA derived from T cells, B-cell-depleted T cells, or PBMCs. Study-wide findings and limitations: The amount of clinical and demographic metadata varied by source and participant and was provided uncurated.

Taken from the germline V gene, the CDR1 and CDR2 loops are SNHLY and FYNNEI. The CDR3 starts with the cysteine, ends with the phenylalanine, and has 17 residues. Just CDR3 DNA is preserved here, 51 bases in frame from base 1. V loses 4 bases at its end and J loses 2 bases; junction bases beyond the gene matches: 11. TCRbeta CDR3 regions were amplified from genomic DNA using the immunoSEQ Assay, a bias-controlled multiplex PCR. For the original study's pipeline: The number of nucleated cells in each sample was estimated by amplification of reference gene primers within the assay. Sequence reads were collapsed and filtered to measure the absolute abundance of every unique TCRbeta CDR3 rearrangement. For each sample, productive Simpson clonality was calculated as the square root of Simpson's diversity index across productive rearrangements. TCRdb's version of the immuneACCESS table is confined to in-frame rearrangements and falls short of the full clone set. An unresolved V gene accounts for under half of the shortfall where checked; the remainder is of unknown origin. V and J calls and clone size are those listed in that table; D and trimming were worked out from the DNA. The sample data list about 59,000 clones, and more than 65% of these were observed just once. Of the sample, 4.5% to 7% falls within the top ten clones.

The collaborating institutions used their own protocols to collect whole blood in K2EDTA tubes. Collaborator samples were shipped for TCRbeta analysis as frozen whole blood, isolated PBMCs, or DNA extracted from either sample type. Here the chain combines TRBV2 and TRBJ1-5; 7 of the junction bases match TRBD1. This receptor was taken from a woman in her 70s with acute or convalescent COVID-19. Sequenced input: peripheral blood. The CDR3 in this case is CASSGGTTGVGNQPQHF. The DNA sequence is TGTGCCAGCAGTGGAGGGACAACAGGGGTGGGCAATCAGCCCCAGCATTTT.